Below are 5 T cell receptor beta chains sequenced from a single sample in a study of CD8+ T cells in alopecia areata. RNA was isolated and reverse transcribed to cDNA, the sequencing template. Here immunoSEQ multiplex PCR was the method, and the copy in TCRdb shows in-frame clones only, minus some. Among tens of thousands of clones listed, roughly 57% were seen once. Specimen: CD8+ T cells sorted from blood, collected at week 0. Source of these receptors: a human donor with alopecia areata.

CDR3 sequence: CASSQEIQGLNYGYTF. As DNA, the CDR3 is TGCGCCAGCAGCCAAGAGATTCAGGGCCTCAACTATGGCTACACCTTC. The rearrangement joins TRBV4-1 to TRBJ1-2, with a tentative D call TRBD1 (5 bases). In germline, CDR1 is MGHRA, CDR2 YSYEKL. The CDR3 length is 16 residues. Trimming stripped 0 bases from V and 2 bases from J, with 13 bases between.

As regards this clone: The identical CDR3 is also encoded by other nucleotide sequences in the sample. This rearrangement joins TRBV6-5 to TRBJ2-2; TRBD2 might be the D (5 bases). CDR1 MNHEY and CDR2 SVGAGI come from the germline V gene. Trimming pared 2 bases from V and 8 bases from J, leaving 9 bases between. The CDR3 spans 13 residues. The CDR3 DNA follows: TGTGCCAGCAGTTACGAGGGAGCGGGGGAGCTGTTTTTT. It codes for CASSYEGAGELFF.

The rearrangement joins TRBV5-1 to TRBJ2-7, with TRBD2 identical over 9 bases. With 0 bases clipped from V and 2 bases from J, the junction kept 3 bases outside the gene matches. Germline V gene lookup returns CDR1 SGHRS and CDR2 YFSETQ. CDR3 length: 15 residues. DNA for the CDR3: TGCGCCAGCAGCTTGGAGGCGGGAGGGCCCTACGAGCAGTACTTC. Translation gives CASSLEAGGPYEQYF.

V and J are TRBV4-1 and TRBJ2-5; D possibly corresponds to TRBD2 (6 bases). Germline V gene data show CDR1 as MGHRA and CDR2 as YSYEKL. Trimming took off 0 bases at V and 0 bases at J, with 14 bases between the two ends. The CDR3 is 17 amino acids. The CDR3 reads CASSQDLHRGNQETQYF. CDR3 DNA sequence: TGCGCCAGCAGCCAAGATCTTCATCGCGGGAACCAAGAGACCCAGTACTTC.

The chain employs TRBV29-1 and TRBJ1-1; 9 positions agree with TRBD1. Per the germline V gene, CDR1 is SQVTM and CDR2 is ANQGSEA. The CDR3 sequence is 11 residues long. With 6 bases clipped from V and 4 bases from J, the junction kept 0 bases outside the gene matches. The CDR3 sequence: CSVTGGTEAFF. DNA of the CDR3: TGCAGCGTGACAGGGGGCACTGAAGCTTTCTTT.